A single TCR beta chain is shown here with its context. What it binds is unknown. CDR1 is MNHNS, CDR2 SASEGT, per germline. V gave up 3 bases and J gave up 1 base, with 12 bases separating them. The CDR3 loop spans 15 amino acids. As to time point: baseline pretreatment blood. This sample's treatment: 15 Gy SBRT to primary tumor, nephrectomy 4 weeks later. The patient's renal cell carcinoma had clear cell pathology. The method was immunoSEQ multiplex PCR; TCRdb's version includes in-frame clones alone and lacks a portion of them. Among 120,000 to 150,000 clones listed, roughly 83% were seen once. The sample originates from a study of radiation and T cells in renal cell carcinoma. Study summary: Nephrectomy followed 15 Gy stereotactic body radiation by 4 weeks. Points from the study as a whole: In blood, top tumor clones expanded by 2 weeks, shrinking by 4. No pretreatment tumor biopsies were available for baseline clonotypes.

The gene calls are TRBV6-1 and TRBJ1-2; D gene ambiguous. This material consisted of blood, taken from a patient whose treatment included radiotherapy and nephrectomy. The receptor was isolated from a woman aged 50 to 60 with renal cell carcinoma. Written as DNA, the CDR3 is TGTGCCAGCAGTGATGCGGCCGGGAATAACTATGGCTACACCTTC. It encodes CASSDAAGNNYGYTF.